This T cell receptor beta chain was observed in a study of cytotoxic CD8 clonotypes in ibrutinib-treated CLL. Study-wide background: Mean productive templates were about 260,000; mean productive rearrangements were around 86,000.

The table came from immunoSEQ multiplex PCR; TCRdb's copy has only in-frame clones and leaves some out. Of 300,000 to 350,000 clones in the sample, about 80% are singletons; the top ten hold about 6.7%. Study-wide findings and caveats: At ibrutinib response, clonality increased, and at progression it declined back toward baseline.

This CDR3 comprises 15 residues. Trimming took off 2 bases at V and 1 base at J, with 8 bases between the two ends. Note on this clone: What it binds is not known.

This chain connects TRBV6-7 to TRBJ1-4, with D unclear. TRBV6-7 is known as an ORF, though its function is uncertain. The sequences come from PBMCs, collected before ibrutinib treatment. The TCR comes from a human donor with chronic lymphocytic leukemia. The CDR3 spells CASSYDRLTNEKLFF. The CDR3 nucleotides read TGTGCCAGCAGTTACGATCGTCTAACTAATGAAAAACTGTTTTTT.